These 28 T cell receptor beta chains originate from one sample sequenced in a study of PD-1 blockade in classical Hodgkin lymphoma. Repertoires were generated with immunoSEQ multiplex PCR, while TCRdb's copy carries only in-frame clones and drops some. There are more than 90,000 clones in the sample; 85% to 90% occur only once, and about 6.1% lies in the top ten. Every patient had relapsed following autologous stem cell transplantation, and cohorts differed in brentuximab vedotin exposure. Material: peripheral blood mononuclear cells (PBMCs), obtained before the second cycle of nivolumab. The origin of the receptors is a human donor with classical Hodgkin lymphoma.

The rearrangement links TRBV6-5 to TRBJ2-1; 8 positions agree with TRBD2. The CDR3 totals 15 residues. Trimming cost V 0 bases and J 9 bases; bases outside gene matches: 7. CDR1 MNHEY and CDR2 SVGAGI come from the germline V gene. The CDR3 DNA follows: TGTGCCAGCAGTTACTCGGTCGGGGGGGCCGGTGAGCAGTTCTTC. It is translated as CASSYSVGGAGEQFF.

This chain uses TRBV12-5 with TRBJ1-2; a weak D match, TRBD1 (5 bases). The CDR3 spans 18 residues. Germline lookup yields CDR1 LGHNT and CDR2 FRNRAP. The V and J ends lost 0 bases and 2 bases respectively, with 19 bases between them. The CDR3 sequence is CASGLVRSGNHVNYGYTF. The CDR3 DNA reads TGTGCTAGTGGTTTGGTACGGTCAGGGAACCACGTAAACTATGGCTACACCTTC.

The chain is built from TRBV18 and TRBJ2-7, with D possibly matching TRBD2 (5 bases). The V and J ends lost 0 bases and 2 bases respectively, with 5 bases between them. Looked up from germline, CDR1 is KGHSH and CDR2 is LQKENI. This CDR3 is built from 13 residues. CDR3: CASSPPGAYEQYF. The DNA for the CDR3 is TGTGCCAGCTCACCACCGGGAGCCTACGAGCAGTACTTC.

This clone showed up just a few times. The chain uses TRBV4-2 and TRBJ1-5; 7 bases are shared with TRBD1. With V trimmed by 8 bases and J by 4 bases, 8 bases remained unmatched. CDR3 length: 14 residues. CDR1 and CDR2 from the germline V gene are LGHNA and YNFKEQ. Here the CDR3 reads CASASGTENQPQHF. CDR3 DNA: TGTGCCAGCGCCTCCGGGACAGAGAATCAGCCCCAGCATTTT.

The J gene is TRBJ1-3, the V gene TRBV19; D not certain. The CDR3 sequence is 13 residues long. V lost 7 bases to trimming and J lost 4 bases, with 11 bases between them. Germline CDR1 and CDR2: LNHDA and SQIVND (reference sequence). The DNA of the CDR3 is TGTGCCAGTATCCCACTGACCGGAAACACCATATATTTT. Its translation: CASIPLTGNTIYF. The whole variable domain, filled in from reference TRBV19 and TRBJ1-3, reads DGGITQSPKYLFRKEGQNVTLSCEQNLNHDAMYWYRQDPGQGLRLIYYSQIVNDFQKGDIAEGYSVSREKKESFPLTVTSAQKNPTAFYLCASIPLTGNTIYFGEGSWLTVV.

The CDR3 loop is CASSLRTAYTSTDTQYF. In DNA, the CDR3 is TGTGCCAGCAGCTTGAGGACAGCCTATACTAGCACAGATACGCAGTATTTT. The chain joins TRBV5-6 to TRBJ2-3; D might be TRBD1 (6 bases). This CDR3 has 17 residues. Germline CDR1 and CDR2: SGHDT and YYEEEE. Trimming took 1 base from V and 0 from J, leaving 15 bases between them.

The chain employs TRBV5-1 and TRBJ1-1; no definite D call. Germline CDR1 and CDR2: SGHRS and YFSETQ. The CDR3 covers 17 residues. Trimming shortened V by 0 bases and J by 0 bases, and 15 bases separated the two germline ends. The DNA of the CDR3 is TGCGCCAGCAGCTTGGAGAGGCAGACGGCGATGAACACTGAAGCTTTCTTT. Residues: CASSLERQTAMNTEAFF.

The rearrangement joins TRBV2 to TRBJ1-2, with unresolved D. Deletions cut 0 bases from V and 4 bases from J, with 12 bases between. The CDR3 runs to 15 residues. CDR1 is SNHLY and CDR2 is FYNNEI in the germline V gene. Here the CDR3 reads CASSEAGSQIYGYTF. CDR3 DNA: TGTGCCAGCAGTGAAGCGGGGTCACAGATCTATGGCTACACCTTC.

This rearrangement joins TRBV30 to TRBJ2-3; 9 nucleotides line up with TRBD2. This CDR3 region has 17 residues. With V trimmed by 0 bases and J by 4 bases, 11 bases remained unmatched. Germline V gives CDR1 GTSNPN, CDR2 SVGIG (reference sequence). The DNA for the CDR3 is TGTGCCTGGAGTGTACTTCGAACTAGCGGGCATGCAGATACGCAGTATTTT. Translation gives CAWSVLRTSGHADTQYF.

The chain carries TRBV7-9 and TRBJ2-7; tentatively, D is TRBD1 (8 bases). Germline lookup yields CDR1 SEHNR and CDR2 FQNEAQ (reference sequence). This CDR3 is 15 amino acids long. V was cut by 4 bases and J by 2 bases, with 15 bases left in between. CDR3 amino acids: CASSSRTGRAYEQYF. The CDR3 DNA follows: TGTGCCAGCAGCTCTCGGACAGGGAGGGCCTACGAGCAGTACTTC.

The CDR3 spells CASNRGPRVDTQYF. CDR3 coding DNA: TGTGCCAGTAATCGAGGGCCACGTGTAGATACGCAGTATTTT. This chain links TRBV19 with TRBJ2-3, with D possibly TRBD2 on 5 matching bases. This CDR3 spans 14 amino acids. V lost 7 bases, J lost 5 bases, and 16 bases lay in between. From germline, CDR1 is LNHDA and CDR2 SQIVND (reference sequence).

The chain combines TRBV21-1 with TRBJ2-1. TRBV21-1 is shown as a pseudogene. The CDR3 loop spans 13 amino acids. CDR3 sequence: CASSKGGHNEQFF. In DNA form, the CDR3 reads TGTGCCAGCAGCAAAGGAGGACACAATGAGCAGTTCTTC.

The chain recombines TRBV27 with TRBJ1-1, with D unclear. Germline V gene sequence: CDR1 MNHEY, CDR2 SMNVEV (reference sequence). This CDR3 is 16 amino acids long. V lost 3 bases, J lost 0 bases, and 14 bases lay in between. The CDR3 here is CASSFSPEDLNTEAFF. The CDR3 DNA sequence: TGTGCCAGCAGTTTCTCTCCTGAGGACTTGAACACTGAAGCTTTCTTT.

The chain employs TRBV15 and TRBJ2-6, with D hard to call. The germline CDR1 and CDR2 sequences are LNHNV and YYDKDF (reference sequence). This CDR3 is 17 amino acids long. The V end was cut by 1 base, the J end by 0 bases, with 10 bases between. CDR3 bases: TGTGCCACCAGCAGAGTTGAGACCACCTCTGGGGCCAACGTCCTGACTTTC. This codes for CATSRVETTSGANVLTF.

The chain has TRBV28 and TRBJ1-5, with a possible D match to TRBD1 (5 bases). V was cut by 6 bases and J by 7 bases, with 19 bases left in between. The CDR3 covers 15 residues. Germline CDR1 and CDR2: MDHEN and SYDVKM. CDR3 nucleotides: TGTGCCAGCAGCGTAACCTGGGCGGGGGGGCAGCCCCAGCATTTT. Encoded protein: CASSVTWAGGQPQHF.

The V call is TRBV2, the J call TRBJ1-1, with D perhaps TRBD1 (5 bases). The V end lost 4 bases, the J end lost 0 bases, and 15 bases lay between the germline ends. Germline V CDR1 and CDR2: SNHLY, FYNNEI. The CDR3 has 16 amino acids. The chain's CDR3 is CASSVRGQGLNTEAFF. The CDR3 nucleotides read TGTGCCAGCAGTGTCCGCGGGCAGGGACTGAACACTGAAGCTTTCTTT.

The rearrangement joins TRBV19 to TRBJ2-7; the D is unclear. This CDR3 is built from 14 residues. V lost 3 bases and J 0 bases, leaving 9 bases between the germline ends. Germline loops: CDR1 LNHDA, CDR2 SQIVND (reference sequence). The CDR3 coding sequence is TGTGCCAGTAGTATCTTTGGGTCCTCCTACGAGCAGTACTTC. Translated: CASSIFGSSYEQYF.

This clone was counted a few times. The chain employs TRBV28 and TRBJ1-1; 9 positions agree with TRBD1. Germline V CDR1 and CDR2: MDHEN, SYDVKM. The CDR3 totals 14 residues. J gave up 8 bases and V 6 bases, and 10 bases lay outside the gene matches. The DNA of the CDR3 is TGTGCCAGCAGCCAGACAGGGGGTAAACCCGAAGCTTTCTTT. Translation: CASSQTGGKPEAFF.

Note on this clone: The same CDR3 is also encoded by other DNA sequences in this sample. The chain carries TRBV11-2 and TRBJ2-3; D perhaps matches TRBD2 (6 bases). This CDR3 spans 15 amino acids. The V end lost 3 bases, the J end lost 2 bases, and 12 bases lay between the germline ends. From germline, CDR1 is SGHAT and CDR2 FQNNGV. The CDR3 sequence: CASSLDGGATDTQYF. CDR3 in DNA: TGTGCCAGCAGCTTGGACGGGGGAGCCACAGATACGCAGTATTTT.

This chain connects TRBV28 to TRBJ1-1, with D unclear. The germline V gene encodes CDR1 MDHEN and CDR2 SYDVKM. V shed 6 bases and J shed 1 base, with 15 bases lying between them. The CDR3 runs 15 residues. The CDR3 DNA follows: TGTGCCAGCAGCTTGCCGGCGACGGGGAACACTGAAGCTTTCTTT. This encodes CASSLPATGNTEAFF.

The CDR3 bases are TGCGCCAGCAGTGAGTCGAACGGACCGGCGGTACGAGGCTACACCTTC. Translating it yields CASSESNGPAVRGYTF. V usage is TRBV10-1 and J usage is TRBJ1-2; no firm D call. The CDR3 spans 16 residues. The germline CDR1 and CDR2 sequences are WNHNN and SYGVQD (reference sequence). Trimming took off 0 bases at V and 8 bases at J, with 19 bases between the two ends.

The J gene is TRBJ1-3, the V gene TRBV19; 7 bases line up with TRBD1. Germline loops: CDR1 LNHDA, CDR2 SQIVND (reference sequence). CDR3 length: 14 residues. The V and J ends lost 5 bases and 2 bases, in that order; junction bases with no gene match: 3. The CDR3 is CASSVGTAGNTIYF. The DNA for the CDR3 is TGTGCCAGTAGTGTCGGGACAGCTGGAAACACCATATATTTT.

There are a few counts of this clone. The chain combines TRBV14 with TRBJ2-3; D ambiguous. Looked up from germline, CDR1 is SGHDN and CDR2 is FVKESK. The CDR3 is 14 residues long. V gave up 0 bases and J gave up 6 bases, with 10 bases separating them. The CDR3 DNA reads as TGTGCCAGCAGCCAAGATTTGGGTTCGGATACGCAGTATTTT. Its translation: CASSQDLGSDTQYF.

The chain employs TRBV30 and TRBJ2-7; D uncertain. V was shortened by 5 bases and J by 2 bases, with 13 bases between the two germline ends. The germline CDR1 and CDR2 sequences are GTSNPN and SVGIG (reference sequence). The CDR3 has 13 residues. In DNA, the CDR3 is TGTGCCTGGGACGGGCCACTCACCTACGAGCAGTACTTC. Protein sequence: CAWDGPLTYEQYF.

V gene TRBV13 combines with J gene TRBJ1-2; possible D gene TRBD1, 5 bases. This CDR3 is built from 14 residues. The V end lost 5 bases, the J end lost 3 bases, and 13 bases lay between the germline ends. Germline V CDR1 and CDR2: PRHDT, FYEKMQ (reference sequence). The CDR3 spells CASSTLGGDYGYTF. The CDR3 DNA reads TGTGCCAGCAGCACACTCGGGGGTGACTATGGCTACACCTTC.

This sequence joins TRBV10-1 and TRBJ1-2, with 7 bases aligning to TRBD1. The junction had 14 bases not matched to a gene; V was cut back by 3 bases and J by 7 bases. The CDR3 has 16 amino acids. Germline V gives CDR1 WNHNN, CDR2 SYGVQD (reference sequence). This chain's CDR3 is CASSDRASTGWGGYTF. DNA for the CDR3: TGCGCCAGCAGTGACCGAGCTTCGACAGGGTGGGGTGGCTACACCTTC.

The chain combines TRBV7-9 with TRBJ1-5; the D is unclear. Germline CDR1 reads SEHNR; CDR2 reads FQNEAQ (reference sequence). This CDR3 comprises 14 residues. With 5 bases removed from V and 0 bases from J, the gap between germline ends came to 8 bases. CDR3 amino acids: CASSPGDSNQPQHF. As DNA, the CDR3 is TGTGCCAGCAGCCCCGGGGATAGCAATCAGCCCCAGCATTTT. The variable domain in full, completed from reference TRBV7-9 and TRBJ1-5, reads DTGVSQNPRHKITKRGQNVTFRCDPISEHNRLYWYRQTLGQGPEFLTYFQNEAQLEKSRLLSDRFSAERPKGSFSTLEIQRTEQGDSAMYLCASSPGDSNQPQHFGDGTRLSIL.

This clone was counted once. Other DNA sequences of this sample code for an identical CDR3. This rearrangement joins TRBV5-1 to TRBJ2-5; 12 bases align to TRBD1. The ends lost 4 bases at V and 0 bases at J; junction bases unmatched: 4. The CDR3 covers 16 residues. Germline V gene data show CDR1 as SGHRS and CDR2 as YFSETQ. The CDR3 is CASSGGTGGYQETQYF. The CDR3 region has the DNA TGCGCCAGCAGCGGCGGGACAGGGGGCTACCAAGAGACCCAGTACTTC. The whole variable domain, remainder taken from reference TRBV5-1 and TRBJ2-5, is KAGVTQTPRYLIKTRGQQVTLSCSPISGHRSVSWYQQTPGQGLQFLFEYFSETQRNKGNFPGRFSGRQFSNSRSEMNVSTLELGDSALYLCASSGGTGGYQETQYFGPGTRLLVL.